Listed below are T cell receptor beta chains from one sample, sequenced in a study of regulatory T cells in long-lasting Graves disease. One entry per CDR3 protein results from TCRdb running MiXCR on the multiplex PCR reads. The table has 400,000 to 500,000 distinct CDR3 sequences, around 21% seen once; the top ten hold less than 9%. The source was peripheral blood mononuclear cells (PBMCs), collected when the disease was refractory, from a patient treated with antithyroid drugs. The origin of the receptors is a female donor with Graves disease. Each CDR3 is given with its conserved first and last residue. The order of the fields is D gene, V gene, J gene, clone size, CDR3 protein, CDR3 DNA. A D gene is named only where the DNA matches it firmly. Expanded clones are given a class, and other clones once, few, many or no size at all.

>.|TRBV6-2/TRBV6-3|TRBJ2-7|many
CASSELYNIYEQYF
TGTGCCAGCAGTGAATTGTACAATATATACGAGCAGTACTTC
>TRBD1|TRBV7-9|TRBJ2-5|.
CASSLNRGRVWETQYF
TGTGCCAGCAGCTTGAACAGGGGGCGAGTTTGGGAGACCCAGTACTTC
>.|TRBV27|TRBJ1-5|many
CASSFSGNQPQHF
TGTGCCAGCAGTTTTTCAGGGAATCAGCCCCAGCATTTT
>TRBD1|TRBV24-1|TRBJ2-5|many
CATSGTGGSYQETQYF
TGTGCCACCAGTGGGACAGGGGGTAGTTACCAAGAGACCCAGTACTTC
>TRBD2|TRBV28|TRBJ2-7|many
CASSSPTSGYSYEQYF
TGTGCCAGCAGCTCCCCGACTAGCGGGTACTCCTACGAGCAGTACTTC
>TRBD2|TRBV6-1|TRBJ2-5|many
CASNRLAGMETQYF
TGTGCCAGCAATAGACTAGCGGGAATGGAGACCCAGTACTTC
>.|TRBV7-9|TRBJ1-1|.
CASSAREGTEAFF
TGTGCCAGCAGCGCCCGTGAGGGGACTGAAGCTTTCTTT
>.|TRBV4-1|TRBJ2-2|few
CASSQAGPYTGELFF
TGCGCCAGCAGCCAAGCGGGCCCCTACACCGGGGAGCTGTTTTTT
>TRBD1|TRBV19|TRBJ1-5|.
CASSQRDRLSNQPQHF
TGTGCCAGTAGTCAGCGGGACAGACTTAGCAATCAGCCCCAGCATTTT
>.|TRBV29-1|TRBJ1-5|many
CSPKLGECNQPQHF
TGCAGCCCCAAGTTAGGGGAGTGCAATCAGCCCCAGCATTTT
>.|TRBV5-1|TRBJ2-7|few
CASSLQVGVTYEQYF
TGCGCCAGCAGCTTGCAGGTTGGCGTTACCTACGAGCAGTACTTC
>TRBD1|TRBV10-3|TRBJ2-5|many
CAISEGTVRGETQYF
TGTGCCATCAGTGAGGGGACAGTCCGAGGAGAGACCCAGTACTTC
>TRBD1|TRBV7-9|TRBJ1-1|.
CASSYVAGGGTEAFF
TGTGCCAGCAGCTACGTGGCAGGGGGGGGAACTGAAGCTTTCTTT
>.|TRBV7-3|TRBJ2-7|many
CASSLLGYSYEQYF
TGTGCCAGCAGCTTATTAGGATATTCCTACGAGCAGTACTTC
>.|TRBV9|TRBJ1-1|.
CASSVASLPRSGDTEAFF
TGTGCCAGCAGCGTAGCTAGCCTCCCTCGGTCGGGGGACACTGAAGCTTTCTTT
>.|TRBV7-9|TRBJ2-7|many
CASSLESSHEQYF
TGTGCCAGCAGCTTAGAATCGTCACACGAGCAGTACTTC
>.|TRBV3-1|TRBJ2-7|few
CASSQEIYYEQYF
TGTGCCAGCAGCCAAGAAATATACTACGAGCAGTACTTC
>TRBD2|TRBV29-1|TRBJ2-5|.
CSVGTSGTGTQYF
TGCAGCGTGGGGACTAGCGGCACTGGGACCCAGTACTTC
>.|TRBV20-1|TRBJ2-5|.
CSARLTARQETQYF
TGCAGTGCTAGACTTACAGCGAGGCAAGAGACCCAGTACTTC
>.|TRBV28|TRBJ2-5|many
CASSPDGWGAGETQYF
TGTGCCAGCAGTCCGGATGGATGGGGGGCGGGCGAGACCCAGTACTTC
>TRBD1|TRBV28|TRBJ2-7|many
CASSLDRGAWEQYF
TGTGCCAGCAGTTTAGACAGGGGGGCTTGGGAGCAGTACTTC
>.|TRBV7-2|TRBJ2-7|.
CASSPQGNGNEQYF
TGTGCCAGCAGCCCACAGGGTAACGGGAACGAGCAGTACTTC
>.|TRBV19|TRBJ1-2|few
CATSVTGRDGYTF
TGTGCCACCAGCGTCACAGGGAGAGATGGCTACACCTTC
>TRBD2|TRBV11-2|TRBJ2-5|many
CASSPGRATQYF
TGTGCCAGCAGCCCCGGGAGGGCGACCCAGTACTTC
>.|TRBV20-1|TRBJ2-7|.
CSAMAQGHGEQYF
TGCAGTGCTATGGCACAGGGACATGGCGAGCAGTACTTC
>TRBD2|TRBV28|TRBJ2-2|few
CASKEGLAAGELFF
TGTGCCAGCAAGGAGGGACTAGCAGCCGGGGAGCTGTTTTTT
>.|TRBV10-3|TRBJ1-1|many
CAISDLTGGNTEAFF
TGTGCCATCAGTGATCTTACGGGGGGGAACACTGAAGCTTTCTTT
>TRBD2|TRBV19|TRBJ2-5|.
CASSKRTSGLGQYF
TGTGCCAGTAGTAAACGGACTAGTGGGCTGGGCCAGTACTTC
>TRBD1|TRBV5-8|TRBJ1-2|many
CASSLAGKTGTDYGYTF
TGTGCCAGCAGCTTGGCCGGAAAGACAGGGACTGACTATGGCTACACCTTC
>.|TRBV20-1|TRBJ2-7|many
CSVPSEGYEQYF
TGCAGTGTCCCTAGCGAGGGGTACGAGCAGTACTTC
>.|TRBV4-1|TRBJ1-5|.
CASSQEILIGRPSNQPQHF
TGCGCCAGCAGCCAAGAAATTTTAATTGGCAGACCTAGCAATCAGCCCCAGCATTTT
>.|TRBV24-1|TRBJ2-5|few
CATASGADETQYF
TGTGCCACCGCCTCGGGGGCGGACGAGACCCAGTACTTC
>.|TRBV6-2/TRBV6-3|TRBJ2-5|many
CSTGSIETQYF
TGTTCCACAGGGTCCATAGAGACCCAGTACTTC
>.|TRBV7-9|TRBJ1-1|few
CASSSDRPRGTEAFF
TGTGCCAGCAGCTCAGATCGTCCCAGGGGCACTGAAGCTTTCTTT
>TRBD2|TRBV11-1|TRBJ2-7|many
CASSLATGTSGISYEQYF
TGTGCCAGCAGCTTAGCGACAGGGACTAGCGGGATTTCCTACGAGCAGTACTTC
>.|TRBV28|TRBJ1-1|many
CASSSGTSEAFF
TGTGCCAGCAGTTCAGGGACGTCTGAAGCTTTCTTT
>.|TRBV28|TRBJ2-7|many
CASSLGDLKYEQYF
TGTGCCAGCAGTTTAGGGGACTTGAAGTACGAGCAGTACTTC
>.|TRBV18|TRBJ1-1|many
CASSRDRNTEAFF
TGTGCCAGCAGTCGGGATCGGAACACTGAAGCTTTCTTT
>.|TRBV28|TRBJ2-7|many
CGWGRSPYEQYF
TGTGGATGGGGCAGATCACCCTACGAGCAGTACTTC
>.|TRBV14|TRBJ2-1|.
CASSQDKTGREQFF
TGTGCCAGCAGCCAAGATAAAACAGGGCGAGAGCAGTTCTTC
>.|TRBV6-1|TRBJ1-6|.
CASTLGAINSPLHF
TGTGCCAGCACCCTCGGGGCCATTAATTCACCCCTCCACTTT
>TRBD1|TRBV20-1|TRBJ2-5|many
CSARIGTGGGETQYF
TGCAGTGCCAGGATCGGGACAGGGGGCGGTGAGACCCAGTACTTC
>.|TRBV28|TRBJ1-1|many
CASSFIQGVEAFF
TGTGCCAGCAGTTTTATACAGGGCGTTGAAGCTTTCTTT
>TRBD1|TRBV27|TRBJ2-6|.
CASSLLTGGAGANVLTF
TGTGCCAGCAGTTTACTAACAGGGGGTGCTGGGGCCAACGTCCTGACTTTC
>.|TRBV7-9|TRBJ2-7|.
CASRVDNYEQYF
TGTGCCAGCAGGGTCGACAACTACGAGCAGTACTTC
>.|TRBV12-3/TRBV12-4|TRBJ2-1|many
CASSLEVSSYNEQFF
TGTGCCAGCAGTTTGGAAGTTAGTTCCTACAATGAGCAGTTCTTC
>TRBD2|TRBV4-1|TRBJ2-5|.
CASSQEKFGLAVQETQYF
TGCGCCAGCAGCCAAGAGAAATTCGGGCTAGCGGTTCAAGAGACCCAGTACTTC
>TRBD1|TRBV5-1|TRBJ1-5|few
CASSLGTGGDQPQHF
TGCGCCAGCAGCCTCGGGACAGGGGGCGATCAGCCCCAGCATTTT
>TRBD2|TRBV20-1|TRBJ2-3|once
CSAPGTSRDTQYF
TGCAGTGCACCCGGGACTAGCCGGGATACGCAGTATTTT
>TRBD2|TRBV7-9|TRBJ2-2|many
CASSLALSSGKGELFF
TGTGCCAGCAGCTTAGCGCTGAGTAGCGGGAAGGGGGAGCTGTTTTTT
>TRBD2|TRBV7-2|TRBJ2-5|once
CASSFKAGEGETQYF
TGTGCCAGCAGCTTCAAAGCGGGAGAGGGGGAGACCCAGTACTTC
>.|TRBV28|TRBJ2-3|few
CASRGNDRTDTQYF
TGTGCCAGCAGGGGGAACGACAGAACAGATACGCAGTATTTT
>TRBD2|TRBV6-2/TRBV6-3|TRBJ2-2|.
CAIPGLAGVTGELFF
TGTGCCATTCCTGGACTAGCGGGAGTCACCGGGGAGCTGTTTTTT
>.|TRBV6-2/TRBV6-3|TRBJ2-7|many
CASSYSIRLRDEQYF
TGTGCCAGCAGTTACTCTATAAGGCTTCGCGACGAGCAGTACTTC
>.|TRBV12-3/TRBV12-4|TRBJ1-5|many
CASTGGYSNQPQHF
TGTGCCAGCACTGGGGGGTATAGCAATCAGCCCCAGCATTTT
>TRBD1|TRBV6-1|TRBJ2-7|many
CASRVGQDTFTYEQYF
TGTGCCAGCAGAGTAGGACAGGACACGTTCACCTACGAGCAGTACTTC
>.|TRBV5-1|TRBJ1-1|.
CASSHRGLTEAFF
TGCGCCAGCAGCCACCGGGGCCTCACTGAAGCTTTCTTT
>TRBD1|TRBV14|TRBJ2-1|.
CASSRGHGTGNEQFF
TGTGCCAGCAGCCGGGGCCATGGGACAGGTAATGAGCAGTTCTTC
>.|TRBV4-2|TRBJ2-7|.
CASSQGGGWNKAYEQYF
TGTGCCAGCAGCCAAGGAGGTGGTTGGAACAAGGCCTACGAGCAGTACTTC